Presented here are 19 T cell receptor beta chains from one specimen sequenced in a study of glioma-infiltrating T cells after dendritic cell vaccination. Here immunoSEQ multiplex PCR was the method, and the copy in TCRdb shows in-frame clones only, minus some. Among tens of thousands of clones listed, about 88% were seen once. Indicated time point: after dendritic cell vaccination, including at tumor progression/relapse. The source was blood, collected after dendritic cell vaccination. These receptors all come from a human donor with glioblastoma.

This chain uses TRBV11-2 with TRBJ2-1; 8 bases agree with TRBD2. This CDR3 is 17 amino acids long. V was pared by 2 bases and J by 0 bases, with 6 bases of the junction left unmatched. CDR1 and CDR2 (germline): SGHAT, FQNNGV. In DNA form, the CDR3 reads TGTGCCAGCAGCTTACAAGGACTAGCATTCTCCTACAATGAGCAGTTCTTC. It is translated as CASSLQGLAFSYNEQFF.

The V call is TRBV5-1, the J call TRBJ2-5; 10 positions match TRBD1. The J call is uncertain, as TRBJ2-7 better fits the DNA end. The CDR3 is 15 residues long. Germline V gene lookup returns CDR1 SGHRS and CDR2 YFSETQ. CDR3 in DNA: TGCGCCAGCAGCTTAGACAGGGGGCCGTCCTACGAGCAGTACTTC. Its translation is CASSLDRGPSYEQYF.

The chain recombines TRBV6-5 with TRBJ2-5; 8 nucleotides match TRBD1. The last part of the DNA fits TRBJ2-7 better; the J call may be wrong. CDR3 size: 15 residues. CDR1 and CDR2 from the germline V gene are MNHEY and SVGAGI. The CDR3 reads CASSRDGQGLGEQYF. The CDR3 nucleotides are TGTGCCAGCAGTAGAGACGGACAGGGTCTGGGCGAGCAGTACTTC.

This clone was seen a handful of times. The J gene is TRBJ1-1, the V gene TRBV10-3, with D maybe TRBD1 (6 bases). The CDR3 consists of 13 residues. Trimming stripped 11 bases from V and 0 bases from J, with 13 bases between. Germline values: CDR1 ENHRY, CDR2 SYGVKD. This CDR3 reads CASKDSLNTEAFF. For the CDR3, the DNA is TGTGCCTCGAAGGACAGTCTGAACACTGAAGCTTTCTTT.

The chain uses TRBV19 and TRBJ2-5; 10 bases map to TRBD1. V lost 6 bases and J lost 8; bases outside the gene matches: 3. This CDR3 region has 12 residues. Germline lookup yields CDR1 LNHDA and CDR2 SQIVND (reference sequence). DNA for the CDR3: TGTGCCAGTAGGGGGACAGGGGCAACCCAGTACTTC. As protein: CASRGTGATQYF.

A few counts support this clone. The CDR3 reads CASSQGFTGALYEQYF. The CDR3 bases are TGCGCCAGCAGCCAGGGATTTACAGGGGCCCTCTACGAGCAGTACTTC. This chain uses TRBV4-1 with TRBJ2-7; TRBD1 agrees at 7 bases. Trimming cost V 3 bases and J 3 bases; bases outside gene matches: 11. The germline V gene has CDR1 MGHRA and CDR2 YSYEKL. CDR3 size: 16 residues.

The chain joins TRBV28 to TRBJ1-5, with unresolved D. The V end was cut by 5 bases, the J end by 6 bases, with 20 bases between. The CDR3 is 16 amino acids. From germline, CDR1 is MDHEN and CDR2 SYDVKM. The CDR3 DNA is TGTGCCAGCAGTCCCCCCCGCCAGAATTCGGGTCAGCCCCAGCATTTT. Its translation is CASSPPRQNSGQPQHF.

This clone was observed once. The chain uses TRBV4-3 and TRBJ2-5; the D gene is possibly TRBD2 (6 bases). The CDR3 runs 17 residues. CDR1 and CDR2 from the germline V gene are LGHNA and YSLEER. V was pared by 0 bases and J by 2 bases, with 16 bases between. CDR3 nucleotide sequence: TGCGCCAGCAGCCAAGACGGGGGTCCGCGGGCACAAGAGACCCAGTACTTC. Its translation: CASSQDGGPRAQETQYF.

The chain carries TRBV19 and TRBJ2-7; 8 bases match TRBD1. The V and J ends lost 4 bases and 6 bases, in that order; junction bases with no gene match: 5. Per germline, CDR1 LNHDA and CDR2 SQIVND (reference sequence). This CDR3 contains 13 residues. The CDR3 sequence is CASSTRGTGEQYF. CDR3 coding DNA: TGTGCCAGTAGTACAAGAGGGACAGGCGAGCAGTACTTC.

The V and J genes are TRBV28 and TRBJ1-1, with D maybe TRBD1 (5 bases). Trimming took off 6 bases at V and 3 bases at J, with 14 bases between the two ends. The germline V gene encodes CDR1 MDHEN and CDR2 SYDVKM. The CDR3 runs to 14 residues. The CDR3 sequence: CASSPRGGYTEAFF. The DNA for the CDR3 is TGTGCCAGCAGCCCGCGGGGGGGTTACACTGAAGCTTTCTTT.

This clone was counted between two and nine times. The CDR3 is CASTSPSGSKDTQYF. DNA of the CDR3: TGTGCCAGCACATCCCCTAGCGGGAGTAAGGATACGCAGTATTTT. This rearrangement joins TRBV9 to TRBJ2-3; 10 bases are shared with TRBD2. CDR1 is SGDLS and CDR2 is YYNGEE in the germline V gene. This CDR3 is 15 amino acids long. With 6 bases clipped from V and 6 bases from J, the junction kept 10 bases outside the gene matches.

The rearrangement joins TRBV30 to TRBJ2-1, with 9 bases matching TRBD2. The CDR3 totals 16 residues. The junction had 9 bases not matched to a gene; V was cut back by 3 bases and J by 3 bases. Germline V gene data show CDR1 as GTSNPN and CDR2 as SVGIG (reference sequence). The CDR3 loop reads CAWSNSGSSFYNEQFF. The CDR3 coding sequence is TGTGCCTGGAGCAATAGCGGGAGTTCTTTCTACAATGAGCAGTTCTTC.

The chain combines TRBV28 with TRBJ1-2; TRBD1 might be the D (5 bases). The CDR3 has 13 amino acids. CDR1 is MDHEN, CDR2 SYDVKM, per germline. The V gene lost 7 bases and the J gene lost 2 bases, with 11 bases spanning the gap. The CDR3 bases are TGTGCCAGCAAGGACATGGGAAACTATGGCTACACCTTC. Residues: CASKDMGNYGYTF.

The chain is built from TRBV6-6 and TRBJ2-1; weak D call: TRBD1 (5 bases). The V gene's germline CDR1 is MNHNY and CDR2 SVGAGI (reference sequence). This CDR3 is built from 12 residues. V lost 7 bases, J lost 9 bases, and 13 bases lay in between. DNA for the CDR3: TGTGCCAGCACCCCCGGAAGGGGTGAGCAGTTCTTC. Encoded protein: CASTPGRGEQFF.

There are a few counts of this clone. V and J are TRBV7-8 and TRBJ2-7, with D uncertain. Germline V lookup: CDR1 SGHVS, CDR2 FQNEAQ. The CDR3 contains 16 residues. V shed 0 bases and J shed 0 bases, with 12 bases lying between them. CDR3 DNA: TGTGCCAGCAGCTTAGCGCTGGCCCCCAGCTCCTACGAGCAGTACTTC. It encodes CASSLALAPSSYEQYF.

J is TRBJ2-2 and V is TRBV7-3; 8 bases are a match to TRBD2. CDR3 length equals 18 residues. The V gene's germline CDR1 is SGHTA and CDR2 FQGTGA. With 1 base clipped from V and 2 bases from J, the junction kept 9 bases outside the gene matches. The CDR3 here is CASSLSGFGRANTGELFF. CDR3 nucleotides: TGTGCCAGCAGCTTAAGCGGGTTCGGGAGGGCCAACACCGGGGAGCTGTTTTTT.

This sequence joins TRBV9 and TRBJ2-5; 10 bases agree with TRBD2. J was trimmed by 5 bases and V by 1 base; bases with no gene match: 5. The CDR3 loop spans 15 amino acids. CDR1 and CDR2 (germline): SGDLS, YYNGEE. The CDR3 spells CASSVIGTSEETQYF. Here the CDR3 DNA reads TGTGCCAGCAGCGTAATTGGGACTAGCGAGGAGACCCAGTACTTC. Combining the CDR3 with reference TRBV9 and TRBJ2-5 gives the whole variable domain DSGVTQTPKHLITATGQRVTLRCSPRSGDLSVYWYQQSLDQGLQFLIQYYNGEERAKGNILERFSAQQFPDLHSELNLSSLELGDSALYFCASSVIGTSEETQYFGPGTRLLVL.

The table lists this clone with a count of one. V usage is TRBV4-2 and J usage is TRBJ2-2; 9 nucleotides agree with TRBD2. This CDR3 is 18 amino acids long. The germline gives CDR1 LGHNA, CDR2 YNFKEQ. Trimming at V came to 0 bases and at J to 4 bases, leaving 9 bases not matched to a gene. The CDR3 nucleotides read TGTGCCAGCAGCCAAGAATTAGATAGCGGGGGAGTCACCGGGGAGCTGTTTTTT. Protein sequence: CASSQELDSGGVTGELFF.

As regards this clone: The sample carries other DNA sequences with the same CDR3. The rearrangement joins TRBV10-3 to TRBJ1-5; no definite D call. The V end lost 6 bases, the J end lost 0 bases, and 3 bases lay between the germline ends. Germline V gene data show CDR1 as ENHRY and CDR2 as SYGVKD. The CDR3 loop spans 12 amino acids. This CDR3 reads CAISSSNQPQHF. The CDR3 bases are TGTGCCATCAGCTCTAGCAATCAGCCCCAGCATTTT.